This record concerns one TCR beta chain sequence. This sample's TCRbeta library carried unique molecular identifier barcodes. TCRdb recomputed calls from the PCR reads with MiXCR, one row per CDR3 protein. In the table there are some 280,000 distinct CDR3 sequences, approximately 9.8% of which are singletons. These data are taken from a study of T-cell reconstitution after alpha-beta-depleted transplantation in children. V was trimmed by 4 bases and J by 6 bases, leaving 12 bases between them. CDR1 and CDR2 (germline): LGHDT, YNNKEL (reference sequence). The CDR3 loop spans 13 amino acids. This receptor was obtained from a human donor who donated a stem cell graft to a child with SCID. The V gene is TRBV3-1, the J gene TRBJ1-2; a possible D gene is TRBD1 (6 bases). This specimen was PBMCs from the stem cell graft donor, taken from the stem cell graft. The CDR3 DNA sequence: TGTGCCAGCAGCCCGCAGGGGATCGATGGCTACACCTTC. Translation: CASSPQGIDGYTF.